A single sample gave rise to the 26 T cell receptor beta chains below, sequenced in a study of CD8 T cells in ankylosing spondylitis. Study-level results: It appeared that ankylosing spondylitis blood was characterized by a TCR beta motif of several highly homologous variants.

TCRdb re-derived calls from the 5' RACE reads in MiXCR, one entry per CDR3 protein. The sample lists about 220,000 distinct CDR3 sequences, about 7.3% occurring once. The antigens these receptors bind are not known. Sequencing was carried out using blood, either unsorted or a sorted T cell fraction (not recorded which). The receptors originated from a male donor with ankylosing spondylitis.

The table lists this clonotype with many counts. This chain links TRBV11-2 with TRBJ2-7; D is ambiguous. The germline V gene has CDR1 SGHAT and CDR2 FQNNGV. This CDR3 region has 16 residues. Trimming pared 1 base from V and 4 bases from J, leaving 17 bases between. CDR3 sequence reads: CASSLVPAPTIYEQYF. The CDR3 DNA reads as TGTGCCAGCAGCTTAGTCCCAGCACCTACGATTTACGAGCAGTACTTC.

The rearrangement joins TRBV7-9 to TRBJ1-1; tentative D call: TRBD1 (5 bases). With 8 bases removed from V and 1 base from J, the gap between germline ends came to 8 bases. Germline V gene lookup returns CDR1 SEHNR and CDR2 FQNEAQ (reference sequence). The CDR3 has 12 residues. This chain's CDR3 is CASGGGNTEAFF. The CDR3 bases are TGTGCCAGCGGGGGGGGGAACACTGAAGCTTTCTTT.

This clonotype has a count of ten or more. The gene calls are TRBV12-3 or TRBV12-4 and TRBJ1-1, with D possibly TRBD1 on 6 matching bases. V was pared by 6 bases and J by 1 base, with 12 bases between. The CDR3 contains 14 residues. This chain's CDR3 is CASSPQGQNTEAFF. The CDR3 nucleotides read TGTGCCAGCAGCCCCCAGGGACAGAACACTGAAGCTTTCTTT.

V usage is TRBV7-9 and J usage is TRBJ2-7; weak D call: TRBD1 (6 bases). This CDR3 is 15 amino acids long. V lost 5 bases and J lost 2, with 16 bases in between. Germline V CDR1 and CDR2: SEHNR, FQNEAQ (reference sequence). The CDR3 sequence: CASSTTRDTPYEQYF. The CDR3, as DNA: TGTGCCAGCAGCACCACTCGGGACACCCCCTACGAGCAGTACTTC.

V and J are TRBV27 and TRBJ2-1, with D perhaps matching TRBD2 (6 bases). The V end lost 1 base, the J end lost 2 bases, and 9 bases lay between the germline ends. The CDR3 has 15 amino acids. Per the germline V gene, CDR1 is MNHEY and CDR2 is SMNVEV (reference sequence). DNA of the CDR3: TGTGCCAGCAGTTTATGGGGGGTAACCTACAATGAGCAGTTCTTC. It yields the protein CASSLWGVTYNEQFF.

Ten or more counts support this clonotype. This sequence joins TRBV29-1 and TRBJ2-7; unclear D gene. The CDR3 spans 14 residues. V was shortened by 6 bases and J by 4 bases, with 19 bases between the two germline ends. Germline V gives CDR1 SQVTM, CDR2 ANQGSEA. This chain's CDR3 is CSVTPGSAPYEQYF. The CDR3, as DNA: TGCAGCGTCACCCCGGGTTCAGCACCTTACGAGCAGTACTTC.

About this clonotype: This clone may be a read error of a much larger clone one base away. The chain links TRBV6-1 to TRBJ2-7, with unresolved D. V lost 5 bases to trimming and J lost 2 bases, with 16 bases between them. CDR1 is MNHNS, CDR2 SASEGT, per germline. CDR3 length: 15 residues. CDR3 sequence: CASSTSRSRAYEQYF. Written as DNA, the CDR3 is TGTGCCAGCAGTACCAGCCGGAGTCGGGCCTACGAGCAGTACTTC.

The sample holds many counts of this clonotype. Relative to the germline gene, one junction end is altered; a read error may explain this. The V gene is TRBV6-1, the J gene TRBJ2-5; D possibly corresponds to TRBD1 (6 bases). CDR1 MNHNS and CDR2 SASEGT come from the germline V gene. The CDR3 is 15 residues long. The CDR3 DNA reads as TGTGCCAGCAGTGAAGGGACAGTGATTCAAGGGACCCAGTACTTC. The encoded protein is CASSEGTVIQGTQYF.

There are many counts of this clonotype. This sequence joins TRBV4-3 and TRBJ2-1; D unclear. Deletions cut 1 base from V and 2 bases from J, with 6 bases between. The length of the CDR3 is 14 residues. Germline CDR1 is LGHNA and CDR2 is YSLEER. In nucleotides, the CDR3 is TGCGCCAGCAGCCAAGGGGTAACCTACAATGAGCAGTTCTTC. Protein product: CASSQGVTYNEQFF.

V usage is TRBV7-9 and J usage is TRBJ2-3; no clear D gene. The germline gives CDR1 SEHNR, CDR2 FQNEAQ (reference sequence). The CDR3 is 11 amino acids. V lost 7 bases and J 4 bases, leaving 6 bases between the germline ends. Here the CDR3 reads CASTAPDTQYF. The CDR3 DNA reads TGTGCCAGCACGGCTCCAGATACGCAGTATTTT.

This clonotype was detected ten times or more. The J gene is TRBJ2-7, the V gene TRBV5-1; D may be TRBD1 (6 bases). Germline V CDR1 and CDR2: SGHRS, YFSETQ. The V and J ends lost 7 bases and 1 base respectively, with 12 bases between them. The CDR3 runs to 13 residues. CDR3 sequence reads: CASAQGGSYEQYF. Here the CDR3 DNA reads TGCGCCAGCGCCCAAGGGGGATCCTACGAGCAGTACTTC. The variable domain in full, with the rest retrieved from reference TRBV5-1 and TRBJ2-7, is KAGVTQTPRYLIKTRGQQVTLSCSPISGHRSVSWYQQTPGQGLQFLFEYFSETQRNKGNFPGRFSGRQFSNSRSEMNVSTLELGDSALYLCASAQGGSYEQYFGPGTRLTVT.

There are many counts of this clonotype. The chain carries TRBV28 and TRBJ2-6, with D tentatively TRBD1 or TRBD2 (5 bases each). The V end lost 2 bases, the J end lost 0 bases, and 14 bases lay between the germline ends. The length of the CDR3 is 18 residues. The germline V gene encodes CDR1 MDHEN and CDR2 SYDVKM. CDR3 protein: CASSLLSGAFSGANVLTF. CDR3 nucleotides: TGTGCCAGCAGTTTACTATCCGGGGCTTTCTCTGGGGCCAACGTCCTGACTTTC.

In its sample, this clonotype was seen a few times. V usage is TRBV4-2 and J usage is TRBJ2-6; TRBD1 aligns across 7 bases. CDR3 length: 19 amino acids. CDR1 LGHNA and CDR2 YNFKEQ come from the germline V gene. After removal of 0 bases from V and 4 bases from J, the junction contained 12 bases not matched to a gene. The CDR3 here is CASSQDRTGLRSGANVLTF. DNA of the CDR3: TGTGCCAGCAGCCAAGATAGGACAGGCCTGAGATCGGGGGCCAACGTCCTGACTTTC.

This chain joins TRBV27 and TRBJ1-1; D remains ambiguous. This CDR3 region has 14 residues. Looked up from germline, CDR1 is MNHEY and CDR2 is SMNVEV (reference sequence). The V end lost 3 bases, the J end lost 3 bases, and 11 bases lay between the germline ends. The CDR3 nucleotides are TGTGCCAGCAGTTTCGAGGGATCGGACACTGAAGCTTTCTTT. Translated, it gives CASSFEGSDTEAFF.

This clonotype was detected ten times or more. The chain couples TRBV6-2 or TRBV6-3 to TRBJ2-7; perhaps TRBD2 as D (6 bases). CDR3 length equals 14 residues. Trimming removed 2 bases from V and 1 base from J, with 9 bases in between. Germline CDR1 reads MNHEY; CDR2 reads SVGEGT. CDR3: CASSYRGGSYEQYF. The CDR3 nucleotides read TGTGCCAGCAGTTACAGGGGAGGATCCTACGAGCAGTACTTC.

CDR3 region: CAWSDGGQPQHF. Written as DNA, the CDR3 is TGTGCCTGGAGTGACGGGGGTCAGCCCCAGCATTTT. V gene TRBV30 combines with J gene TRBJ1-5, with D possibly being TRBD1 (5 bases). Per the germline V gene, CDR1 is GTSNPN and CDR2 is SVGIG (reference sequence). The CDR3 covers 12 residues. V dropped 1 base and J dropped 6 bases, with 7 bases sitting between them.

This clonotype appeared many times. This chain joins TRBV5-1 and TRBJ2-3; D possibly corresponds to TRBD1 (6 bases). V lost 1 base, J lost 5 bases, and 17 bases lay in between. Germline CDR1 SGHRS, CDR2 YFSETQ. CDR3 length equals 16 residues. This CDR3 reads CASSLSGRGQGDTQYF. Written as DNA, the CDR3 is TGCGCCAGCAGCTTGTCCGGCAGGGGACAAGGAGATACGCAGTATTTT.

This clonotype was detected many times. This rearrangement joins TRBV7-9 to TRBJ1-1, with a weak D call TRBD1 (5 bases). CDR1 and CDR2 from the germline V gene are SEHNR and FQNEAQ (reference sequence). The CDR3 contains 14 residues. Trimming removed 4 bases at V and 4 bases at J, with 13 bases between. This CDR3 is CASSSLRTTTEAFF. As DNA, the CDR3 is TGTGCCAGCAGCTCTCTTCGGACAACCACTGAAGCTTTCTTT.

This clonotype showed up many times. The chain employs TRBV6-5 and TRBJ1-4; D remains unclear. The CDR3 is 15 residues long. Germline CDR1 and CDR2: MNHEY and SVGAGI. V lost 0 bases and J lost 7, with 12 bases in between. In nucleotides, the CDR3 is TGTGCCAGCAGTTACTCGAAGGGTGGAGGTGAAAAACTGTTTTTT. Protein: CASSYSKGGGEKLFF.

The gene calls are TRBV7-2 and TRBJ2-7; D not resolved. Germline CDR1 is SGHTA and CDR2 is FQGNSA. The CDR3 has 15 amino acids. Trimming took off 1 base at V and 0 bases at J, with 10 bases between the two ends. The CDR3 nucleotides read TGTGCCAGCAGCTTAGACCCGGTGAGCTCCTACGAGCAGTACTTC. Translation: CASSLDPVSSYEQYF.

This clonotype was seen many times. V gene TRBV3-1 combines with J gene TRBJ2-3; D is possibly TRBD1 or TRBD2 (6 bases each). Germline assignment: CDR1 LGHDT and CDR2 YNNKEL (reference sequence). Trimming took off 0 bases at V and 3 bases at J, with 16 bases between the two ends. This CDR3 comprises 17 residues. CDR3 coding DNA: TGTGCCAGCAGCCAAGAAAGGGGGGCCGGCGGGACAGATACGCAGTATTTT. Translation: CASSQERGAGGTDTQYF.

This clonotype was seen ten or more times. The rearrangement joins TRBV6-2 or TRBV6-3 to TRBJ2-2; a weak D match, TRBD1 (6 bases). Germline-derived CDR1 and CDR2 are MNHEY and SVGEGT. CDR3 length equals 14 residues. Trimming shortened V by 8 bases and J by 2 bases, and 12 bases separated the two germline ends. This chain's CDR3 is CASGLRGNTGELFF. CDR3 bases: TGTGCCAGCGGCCTCAGGGGTAACACCGGGGAGCTGTTTTTT.

The J gene is TRBJ2-2, the V gene TRBV6-5; TRBD2 matches 11 bases. Looked up from germline, CDR1 is MNHEY and CDR2 is SVGAGI. J was trimmed by 10 bases and V by 3 bases; bases with no gene match: 13. The CDR3 is 17 residues long. CDR3 in amino acids: CASSYVTSGTEREELFF. The CDR3 nucleotides read TGTGCCAGCAGTTATGTGACTAGCGGGACAGAAAGGGAGGAGCTGTTTTTT.

The J gene is TRBJ1-2, the V gene TRBV28; weak D call: TRBD1 (5 bases). V shed 3 bases and J shed 4 bases, with 12 bases lying between them. The germline V gene encodes CDR1 MDHEN and CDR2 SYDVKM. The CDR3 totals 14 residues. As DNA, the CDR3 is TGTGCCAGCAGTTTTTACGGGACCTCCTATGGCTACACCTTC. The encoded protein is CASSFYGTSYGYTF.

This clonotype was recorded many times. CDR3 bases: TGCGCCAGCAGCCCAACCTTATTCCGTGGAGGGGAGCTGTTTTTT. Encoded protein: CASSPTLFRGGELFF. The chain recombines TRBV4-3 with TRBJ2-2; no definite D call. V lost 4 bases and J 8 bases, leaving 17 bases between the germline ends. The CDR3 sequence is 15 residues long. Germline V lookup: CDR1 LGHNA, CDR2 YSLEER.

This clonotype was detected ten times or more. The chain is built from TRBV4-3 and TRBJ2-7, with unresolved D. Trimming took 0 bases from V and 3 from J, leaving 9 bases between them. Germline V gene lookup returns CDR1 LGHNA and CDR2 YSLEER. The CDR3 has 14 residues. The CDR3 region is CASSQDRTYYEQYF. CDR3 DNA sequence: TGCGCCAGCAGCCAAGATCGGACCTACTACGAGCAGTACTTC.